This T cell receptor beta chain was identified during a study of T cell repertoires in cytomegalovirus infection. Study conclusions and caveats: HLA-C-restricted TCR beta clonotypes specific for CMV led the ex vivo response.

The CDR3 length is 13 residues. Germline CDR1 is LNHDA and CDR2 is SQIVND (reference sequence). TCRdb analysed the reads with MiXCR anew, one entry per CDR3 protein. The sample lists roughly 570,000 distinct CDR3 sequences, around 40% occurring once. About this clonotype itself: The antigen is unknown. It is likely a read error, because the conserved phenylalanine at the end of the CDR3 is missing.

Here the sequenced sample was cultured PBMCs, taken from culture after CMV antigen stimulation. The chain has TRBV19 and TRBJ2-1, with 7 bases fitting TRBD2. The source of this sequence is a human donor in good health (CMV status not recorded). Some clones in this sample may be carry-over from other donors' samples. The CDR3 bases are TGTGGCACGGGGCGGGGGACCGACAATGAGCAGTTCGTC. Translation gives CGTGRGTDNEQFV.